Shown below are 30 T cell receptor beta chains from a single sample sequenced in a study of shared clonotypes between healthy human individuals. The protocol was immunoSEQ multiplex PCR, while the TCRdb copy is restricted to in-frame clones and leaves out a portion. Of 2 million to 3 million clones in the sample, 80% to 95% were seen once. Specimen: naive CD4+ T cells from PBMCs. Subset in this sample: CD45RA+ positively selected. The source is a young man in good health. Some clones in this sample may be carry-over from other donors' samples.

The rearrangement links TRBV6-1 to TRBJ2-7; 7 nucleotides agree with TRBD1. Germline CDR1 is MNHNS and CDR2 is SASEGT. V shed 3 bases and J 2 bases; nucleotides not matched to a gene: 4. This CDR3 has 14 residues. The CDR3 region is CASSDGTDPYEQYF. The CDR3 DNA sequence: TGTGCCAGCAGTGACGGGACAGACCCCTACGAGCAGTACTTC.

The chain carries TRBV5-6 and TRBJ2-7; D is ambiguous. The CDR3 has 11 amino acids. CDR1 is SGHDT, CDR2 YYEEEE, per germline. V lost 0 bases and J lost 5, with 3 bases in between. The CDR3 DNA follows: TGTGCCAGCAGCTTGGAACACGAGCAGTACTTC. Translated: CASSLEHEQYF.

This chain uses TRBV5-1 with TRBJ2-4; perhaps D is TRBD1 or TRBD2 (5 bases each). Trimming took off 5 bases at V and 9 bases at J, with 21 bases between the two ends. The CDR3 length is 15 residues. Germline V CDR1 and CDR2: SGHRS, YFSETQ. In DNA, the CDR3 is TGCGCCAGCAGTAACGGGGTAGGGGTCTCAGGCATTCAGTACTTC. Amino acid sequence: CASSNGVGVSGIQYF.

The chain couples TRBV18 to TRBJ2-6, with TRBD1 matching 10 bases. This CDR3 spans 17 amino acids. V dropped 4 bases and J dropped 1; count of bases not matched to a gene: 4. Germline V gene data show CDR1 as KGHSH and CDR2 as LQKENI. This CDR3 reads CASSRQGAISGANVLTF. Here the CDR3 DNA reads TGTGCCAGCTCACGACAGGGGGCGATTTCTGGGGCCAACGTCCTGACTTTC.

The table lists this clone with a count of one. The gene calls are TRBV21-1 and TRBJ2-5; the table's D call TRBD1 went unverified against the DNA. TRBV21-1 is marked as a pseudogene. This CDR3 has 15 residues. The CDR3 loop is CASSIEGTYQETQYF. In DNA form, the CDR3 reads TGTGCCAGCAGCATCGAGGGGACATATCAAGAGACCCAGTACTTC.

This clone has a single count. J is TRBJ2-7 and V is TRBV5-1, with TRBD1 matching over 9 bases. V lost 2 bases and J lost 6; bases outside the gene matches: 12. There are 16 residues in the CDR3. Germline V lookup: CDR1 SGHRS, CDR2 YFSETQ. CDR3 sequence: CASSLSPPGQGGEQYF. The CDR3 DNA follows: TGCGCCAGCAGCTTATCCCCACCGGGACAGGGTGGCGAGCAGTACTTC.

J is TRBJ2-7 and V is TRBV5-8; D ambiguous. Trimming cost V 3 bases and J 0 bases, with 13 bases left between them. The CDR3 extends over 15 amino acids. CDR1 and CDR2 from the germline V gene are SGHTS and YDEGEE. Here the CDR3 DNA reads TGTGCCAGCAGCTCCCGGCAGCTTGACTCCTACGAGCAGTACTTC. Translated, it gives CASSSRQLDSYEQYF.

V is TRBV5-1 and J is TRBJ2-1; TRBD2 agrees at 8 bases. CDR1 SGHRS and CDR2 YFSETQ come from the germline V gene. CDR3 length: 16 amino acids. V trimming: 1 base; J trimming: 8 bases; junction bases outside the gene matches: 11. CDR3 amino acids: CASSLLQGSGSHEQFF. CDR3 nucleotide sequence: TGCGCCAGCAGCTTGTTGCAGGGAAGCGGGAGCCATGAGCAGTTCTTC.

The chain has TRBV5-1 and TRBJ1-4; 9 bases map to TRBD1. Germline CDR1 and CDR2: SGHRS and YFSETQ. V shed 4 bases, J shed 6 bases, and the junction held 7 bases outside the gene matches. The CDR3 covers 15 residues. This CDR3 is CASSPTGQGHEKLFF. CDR3 DNA: TGCGCCAGCAGCCCTACGGGACAGGGTCATGAAAAACTGTTTTTT.

The chain joins TRBV19 to TRBJ1-1; no definite D call. V was trimmed by 4 bases and J by 6 bases, leaving 15 bases between them. Germline loops: CDR1 LNHDA, CDR2 SQIVND (reference sequence). The CDR3 sequence is 14 residues long. The chain's CDR3 is CASSKFVWNSEAFF. The DNA of the CDR3 is TGTGCCAGTAGTAAGTTCGTTTGGAATTCTGAAGCTTTCTTT.

J is TRBJ2-1 and V is TRBV28, with TRBD2 matching over 11 bases. Germline trimming cut 3 bases from V and 9 bases from J; bases unmatched to any gene: 7. The CDR3 totals 15 residues. Germline V lookup: CDR1 MDHEN, CDR2 SYDVKM. The CDR3 sequence is CASSFSGRANSEQFF. CDR3 sequence (DNA): TGTGCCAGCAGTTTTAGCGGGAGGGCCAACTCTGAGCAGTTCTTC.

The genes are TRBV20-1 and TRBJ2-1, with D perhaps assigned TRBD1 or TRBD2 (5 bases each). This CDR3 is 11 amino acids long. From germline, CDR1 is DFQATT and CDR2 SNEGSKA (reference sequence). V was shortened by 6 bases and J by 8 bases, with 11 bases between the two germline ends. The CDR3 DNA is TGCAGTGCGGCTCGGGGCCATGAGCAGTTCTTC. Protein product: CSAARGHEQFF.

The rearrangement joins TRBV4-1 to TRBJ2-1; D may be TRBD1 (5 bases). The CDR3 extends over 15 amino acids. Trimming stripped 0 bases from V and 5 bases from J, with 11 bases between. CDR1 MGHRA and CDR2 YSYEKL come from the germline V gene. CDR3 loop: CASSQEFDSHNEQFF. The DNA for the CDR3 is TGCGCCAGCAGCCAAGAGTTCGACAGCCACAATGAGCAGTTCTTC.

The V and J genes are TRBV2 and TRBJ2-3, with TRBD2 matching 14 bases. CDR3 length: 19 residues. J gave up 0 bases and V 6 bases, and 11 bases lay outside the gene matches. CDR1 and CDR2 (germline): SNHLY, FYNNEI. Here the CDR3 DNA reads TGTGCCAGCAGCGCTAGGCCCGGGACTAGCGGGAGTAGCACAGATACGCAGTATTTT. Protein: CASSARPGTSGSSTDTQYF.

The rearrangement links TRBV6-5 to TRBJ2-1; 10 bases map to TRBD1. The CDR3 has 12 residues. V lost 9 bases and J lost 7; bases outside the gene matches: 3. Germline V lookup: CDR1 MNHEY, CDR2 SVGAGI. The CDR3 loop is CASSGQGNEQFF. CDR3 DNA sequence: TGTGCCAGTTCGGGACAGGGGAATGAGCAGTTCTTC.

The J gene is TRBJ2-3, the V gene TRBV21-1; no DNA check was done on the table's D call, TRBD2. TRBV21-1 is shown as a pseudogene. This CDR3 has 17 residues. The CDR3 reads CASSKAPSGASTDTQYF. The CDR3 DNA is TGTGCCAGCAGCAAAGCCCCTAGCGGAGCTAGCACAGATACGCAGTATTTT.

This rearrangement joins TRBV7-9 to TRBJ2-7; TRBD2 agrees at 11 bases. The CDR3 runs to 17 residues. The germline gives CDR1 SEHNR, CDR2 FQNEAQ (reference sequence). J gave up 3 bases and V 6 bases, and 13 bases lay outside the gene matches. CDR3 residues: CASSSNVRLAGGYEQYF. DNA of the CDR3: TGTGCCAGCAGTTCCAACGTCCGCCTAGCGGGAGGCTACGAGCAGTACTTC.

The V call is TRBV15, the J call TRBJ2-7; D might be TRBD2 (6 bases). The germline V gene has CDR1 LNHNV and CDR2 YYDKDF (reference sequence). The germline V and J ends were trimmed by 4 bases and 4 bases, with 14 bases remaining between them. This CDR3 is 14 amino acids long. This CDR3 reads CATSKRGDHYEQYF. CDR3 nucleotides: TGTGCCACCAGCAAGCGCGGGGACCATTACGAGCAGTACTTC. Using reference TRBV15 and TRBJ2-7 for the parts outside the CDR3, the full variable domain is DAMVIQNPRYQVTQFGKPVTLSCSQTLNHNVMYWYQQKSSQAPKLLFHYYDKDFNNEADTPDNFQSRRPNTSFCFLDIRSPGLGDTAMYLCATSKRGDHYEQYFGPGTRLTVT.

The sample holds one count of this clone. The rearrangement joins TRBV28 to TRBJ2-5; 7 nucleotides line up with TRBD1. Looked up from germline, CDR1 is MDHEN and CDR2 is SYDVKM. The CDR3 length is 15 residues. Trimming took 6 bases from V and 1 from J; bases not matched to a gene: 8. CDR3: CASRSLQGTQETQYF. In DNA form, the CDR3 reads TGTGCCAGCAGGTCACTACAGGGGACCCAAGAGACCCAGTACTTC.

The chain joins TRBV7-8 to TRBJ1-2; D not resolved. Germline V gene data show CDR1 as SGHVS and CDR2 as FQNEAQ. V was shortened by 5 bases and J by 8 bases, with 18 bases between the two germline ends. The CDR3 extends over 14 amino acids. CDR3 protein: CASSELRLPRGYTF. CDR3 nucleotide sequence: TGTGCCAGCAGCGAACTGCGGCTCCCCAGGGGCTACACCTTC. The variable domain in full, with the rest retrieved from reference TRBV7-8 and TRBJ1-2, is GAGVSQSPRYKVAKRGQDVALRCDPISGHVSLFWYQQALGQGPEFLTYFQNEAQLDKSGLPSDRFFAERPEGSVSTLKIQRTQQEDSAVYLCASSELRLPRGYTFGSGTRLTVV.

V and J are TRBV7-2 and TRBJ2-5; D is ambiguous. V shed 7 bases and J shed 5 bases, with 11 bases lying between them. CDR1 SGHTA and CDR2 FQGNSA come from the germline V gene. The CDR3 contains 12 residues. CDR3 sequence: CASTRSGETQYF. In DNA form, the CDR3 reads TGTGCCAGCACGCGGTCTGGGGAGACCCAGTACTTC.

In this sample, this clone turned up once. The same CDR3 also results from other DNA sequences found in this sample. The chain links TRBV28 to TRBJ2-2; D call uncertain. V gave up 6 bases and J gave up 1 base, with 3 bases separating them. The CDR3 is 12 amino acids. Germline CDR1 is MDHEN and CDR2 is SYDVKM. CDR3 region: CASRGNTGELFF. The CDR3, as DNA: TGTGCCAGCAGAGGGAACACCGGGGAGCTGTTTTTT.

The chain has TRBV7-2 and TRBJ2-5; 11 bases are shared with TRBD2. The V segment lost 5 bases and the J segment 0 bases; nucleotides outside the gene matches: 2. The CDR3 covers 15 residues. Germline V gene sequence: CDR1 SGHTA, CDR2 FQGNSA. CDR3: CASSKGLADQETQYF. The CDR3 region has the DNA TGTGCCAGCAGCAAGGGACTAGCGGACCAAGAGACCCAGTACTTC.

The chain uses TRBV5-4 and TRBJ2-1; D remains ambiguous. The length of the CDR3 is 14 residues. The germline V and J ends were trimmed by 3 bases and 0 bases, with 7 bases remaining between them. The germline V gene has CDR1 SGHNT and CDR2 YYREEE (reference sequence). CDR3 residues: CASSSSGSYNEQFF. The CDR3 DNA reads TGTGCCAGCAGCTCATCCGGCTCCTACAATGAGCAGTTCTTC.

The rearrangement links TRBV7-9 to TRBJ2-3; D uncertain. Germline values: CDR1 SEHNR, CDR2 FQNEAQ (reference sequence). Between the trimmed V and J ends, which lost 4 bases and 3 bases, there was a span of 8 bases. The CDR3 has 13 residues. In nucleotides, the CDR3 is TGTGCCAGCAGCTCAATAGGAACAGATACGCAGTATTTT. Its translation: CASSSIGTDTQYF.

The gene calls are TRBV27 and TRBJ1-1; 8 bases match TRBD1. V shed 4 bases and J 1 base; nucleotides not matched to a gene: 8. From germline, CDR1 is MNHEY and CDR2 SMNVEV (reference sequence). The CDR3 runs 16 residues. Written as DNA, the CDR3 is TGTGCCAGCAGTTCCCCCCGACAGGGGAGGAACACTGAAGCTTTCTTT. Translated, it gives CASSSPRQGRNTEAFF.

Details on this clone: Within the sample, other DNA sequences also encode this same CDR3. V is TRBV7-9 and J is TRBJ1-1; 8 bases map to TRBD1. V shed 5 bases and J 0 bases; nucleotides not matched to a gene: 5. The CDR3 consists of 15 residues. CDR1 is SEHNR and CDR2 is FQNEAQ in the germline V gene (reference sequence). The CDR3 sequence is CASSARQGMNTEAFF. The CDR3 DNA is TGTGCCAGCAGCGCCAGACAGGGGATGAACACTGAAGCTTTCTTT.

The chain has TRBV7-2 and TRBJ1-5; D not certain. Germline V CDR1 and CDR2: SGHTA, FQGNSA. Trimming removed 2 bases from V and 7 bases from J, with 15 bases in between. This CDR3 spans 15 amino acids. CDR3 loop: CASSLSSWSGQPQHF. The DNA of the CDR3 is TGTGCCAGCAGCTTATCGTCATGGAGCGGGCAGCCCCAGCATTTT.

The V gene is TRBV30, the J gene TRBJ1-2, with 7 bases matching TRBD1. The CDR3 contains 15 residues. Germline V gives CDR1 GTSNPN, CDR2 SVGIG (reference sequence). V lost 2 bases to trimming and J lost 2 bases; unmatched junction nucleotides: 8. CDR3: CAWSSLGQINYGYTF. CDR3 sequence (DNA): TGTGCCTGGAGTTCGTTGGGACAGATAAACTATGGCTACACCTTC.

Concerning this clone itself: The same CDR3 is also encoded by other DNA sequences in this sample. The chain is built from TRBV6-5 and TRBJ2-3; D may be TRBD1 (6 bases). CDR1 and CDR2 from the germline V gene are MNHEY and SVGAGI. The CDR3 is made up of 14 amino acids. Between the trimmed V and J ends, which lost 6 bases and 1 base, there was a span of 11 bases. Here the CDR3 DNA reads TGTGCCAGCAGAACTCCAGGGGGCACAGATACGCAGTATTTT. Encoded protein: CASRTPGGTDTQYF.